This T cell receptor (beta chain) originates from a study of blood T cell repertoires in COVID-19. V dropped 2 bases and J dropped 7; count of bases not matched to a gene: 4. The germline V gene encodes CDR1 LNHNV and CDR2 YYDKDF (reference sequence). The CDR3 is 13 amino acids. Per the original data handling: Estimation of nucleated cell counts relied on the amplification of reference gene primers. Clones were sequenced by immunoSEQ multiplex PCR, and TCRdb holds only the in-frame ones, with some missing. V and J calls and clone size are as listed in that table; D and trimming were resolved from the DNA. The profile covers around 78,000 clones, with about 89% appearing a single time and more than 0.95% taken by the ten largest. The age range of participants was 18 to 89 years, with residence in about two dozen US areas. Participants had their cohort set by participant-reported clinical history.

The material sequenced was PBMCs or T cells enriched from blood (not recorded which). The source of this sequence is a woman aged 50 to 60 with acute COVID-19. V and J are TRBV15 and TRBJ2-7, with 8 bases identical to TRBD1. The CDR3 coding sequence is TGTGCCACCAGCAGACAGGGGGCGGTGGAGCAGTACTTC. This sequence encodes CATSRQGAVEQYF.